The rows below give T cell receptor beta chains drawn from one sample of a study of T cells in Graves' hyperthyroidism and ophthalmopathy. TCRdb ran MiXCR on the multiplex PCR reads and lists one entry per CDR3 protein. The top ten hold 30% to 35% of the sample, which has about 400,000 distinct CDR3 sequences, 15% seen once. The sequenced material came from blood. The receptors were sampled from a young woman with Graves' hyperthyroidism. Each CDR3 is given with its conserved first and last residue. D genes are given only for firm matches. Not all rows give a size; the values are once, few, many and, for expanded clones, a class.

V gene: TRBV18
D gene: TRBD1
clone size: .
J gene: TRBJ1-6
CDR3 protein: CASSQTTGQGGYSPLHF
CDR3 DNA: TGTGCCAGCTCCCAAACCACCGGCCAGGGGGGTTATTCACCCCTCCACTTT

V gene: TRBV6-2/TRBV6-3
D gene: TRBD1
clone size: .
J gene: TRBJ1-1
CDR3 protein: CASSPVLGTGSLNTEAFF
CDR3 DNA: TGTGCCAGCAGTCCCGTACTTGGGACAGGGTCGCTGAACACTGAAGCTTTCTTT

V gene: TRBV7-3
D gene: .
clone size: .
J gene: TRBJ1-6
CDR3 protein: CASSSGTTSPLHF
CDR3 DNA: TGTGCCAGCAGTTCCGGGACAACTTCACCCCTCCACTTT

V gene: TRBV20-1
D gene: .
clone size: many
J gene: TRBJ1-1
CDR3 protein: CSASPRSNTEAFF
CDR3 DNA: TGCAGTGCTAGTCCCAGATCAAACACTGAAGCTTTCTTT

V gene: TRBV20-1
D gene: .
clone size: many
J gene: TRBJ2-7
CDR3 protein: CSAFGRGPSSYEQYF
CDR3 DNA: TGCAGTGCTTTTGGGAGGGGGCCGAGCTCCTACGAGCAGTACTTC

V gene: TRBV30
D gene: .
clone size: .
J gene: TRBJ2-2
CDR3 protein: CAWSGRAGELFF
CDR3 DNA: TGTGCCTGGAGTGGCCGGGCCGGGGAGCTGTTTTTT

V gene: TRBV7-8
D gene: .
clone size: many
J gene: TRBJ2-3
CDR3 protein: CASSLDSQRVTDTQYF
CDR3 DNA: TGTGCCAGCAGCTTAGACTCACAGAGAGTCACAGATACGCAGTATTTT

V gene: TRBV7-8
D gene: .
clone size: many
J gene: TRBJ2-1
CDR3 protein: CASSLVRESRGEQFF
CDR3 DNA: TGTGCCAGCAGCTTAGTGAGGGAGTCACGGGGGGAGCAGTTCTTC

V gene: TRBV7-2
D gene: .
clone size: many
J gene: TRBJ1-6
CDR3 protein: CASSSDSGFTPLHF
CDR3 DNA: TGTGCCAGCAGCTCGGACAGTGGGTTCACGCCCCTCCACTTT

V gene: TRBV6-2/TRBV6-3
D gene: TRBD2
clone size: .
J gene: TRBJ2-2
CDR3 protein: CASSDSSGSFVGELFF
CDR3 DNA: TGTGCCAGCAGTGACTCCAGCGGGAGTTTCGTCGGGGAGCTGTTTTTT

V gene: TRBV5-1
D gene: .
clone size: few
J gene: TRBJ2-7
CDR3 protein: CASSLYSGYEQYF
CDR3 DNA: TGCGCCAGCAGCTTGTATTCAGGCTACGAGCAGTACTTC

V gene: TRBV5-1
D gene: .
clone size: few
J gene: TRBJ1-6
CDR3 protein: CASSLAGENSPLHF
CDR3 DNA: TGCGCCAGCAGCTTGGCAGGGGAAAATTCACCCCTCCACTTT

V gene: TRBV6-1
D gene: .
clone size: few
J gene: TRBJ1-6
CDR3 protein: CASSTTRQEFGNSPLHF
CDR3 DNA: TGTGCCAGCAGTACAACGAGACAGGAGTTTGGTAATTCACCCCTCCACTTT

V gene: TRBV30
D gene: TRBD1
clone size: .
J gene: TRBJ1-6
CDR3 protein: CAWSEGGQGNSPLHF
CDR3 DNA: TGTGCCTGGAGTGAGGGGGGACAGGGTAATTCACCCCTCCACTTT

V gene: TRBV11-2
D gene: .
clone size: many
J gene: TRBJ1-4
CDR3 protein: CASSLMGSANEKLFF
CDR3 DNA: TGTGCCAGCAGCTTAATGGGATCCGCTAATGAAAAACTGTTTTTT

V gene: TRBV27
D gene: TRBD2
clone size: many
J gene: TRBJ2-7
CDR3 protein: CASRFHSSGSGVEQYF
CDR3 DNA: TGTGCCAGCAGATTCCATTCTAGCGGGAGTGGGGTCGAGCAGTACTTC

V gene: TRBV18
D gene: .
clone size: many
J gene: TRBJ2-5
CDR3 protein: CASSPGQGQTQYF
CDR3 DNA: TGTGCCAGCTCACCGGGGCAGGGACAGACCCAGTACTTC

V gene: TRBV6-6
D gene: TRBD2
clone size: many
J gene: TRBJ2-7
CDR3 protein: CASSYSTGLADYEQYF
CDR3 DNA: TGTGCCAGCAGTTACTCGACAGGACTAGCGGACTACGAGCAGTACTTC

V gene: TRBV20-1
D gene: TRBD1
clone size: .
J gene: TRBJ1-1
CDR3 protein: CSARRPPTGEGTEAFF
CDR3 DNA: TGCAGTGCTCGCCGGCCCCCGACAGGGGAAGGTACTGAAGCTTTCTTT

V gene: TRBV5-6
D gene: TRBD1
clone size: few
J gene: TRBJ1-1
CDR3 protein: CASSFRTGRNTEAFF
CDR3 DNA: TGTGCCAGCAGCTTCCGGACAGGGCGGAACACTGAAGCTTTCTTT

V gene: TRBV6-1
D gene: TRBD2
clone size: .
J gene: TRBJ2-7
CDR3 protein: CASSLTSGGSYEQYF
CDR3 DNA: TGTGCCAGCAGTTTGACTAGCGGGGGTTCCTACGAGCAGTACTTC

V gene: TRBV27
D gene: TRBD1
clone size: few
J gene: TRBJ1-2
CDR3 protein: CASSAPKDRDYGYTF
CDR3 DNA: TGTGCCAGCAGTGCACCGAAAGACAGGGACTATGGCTACACCTTC

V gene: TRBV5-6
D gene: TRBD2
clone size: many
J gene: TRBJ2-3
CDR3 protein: CASSARLAGSTDTQYF
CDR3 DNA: TGTGCCAGCAGCGCCCGACTAGCGGGATCCACAGATACGCAGTATTTT

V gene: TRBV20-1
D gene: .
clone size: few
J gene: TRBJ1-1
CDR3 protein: CSASGRSSEAFF
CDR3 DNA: TGCAGTGCTAGTGGCAGATCGTCTGAAGCTTTCTTT

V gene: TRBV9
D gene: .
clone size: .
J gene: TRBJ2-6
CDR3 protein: CASSVDVRGANVLTF
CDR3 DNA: TGTGCCAGCAGCGTAGACGTTCGTGGGGCCAACGTCCTGACTTTC

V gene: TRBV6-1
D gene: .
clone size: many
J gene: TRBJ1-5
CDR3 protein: CASSSGGTVGNQPQHF
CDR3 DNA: TGTGCCAGCAGCTCCGGGGGTACGGTGGGCAATCAGCCCCAGCATTTT

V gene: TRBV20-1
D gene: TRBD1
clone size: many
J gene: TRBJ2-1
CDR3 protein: CSAQDRGRNEQFF
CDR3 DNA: TGCAGTGCCCAAGACAGGGGGCGGAATGAGCAGTTCTTC